These T cell receptor beta chains were read from a single sample in a study of beta chain features in type 1 diabetes. Profiled with immunoSEQ multiplex PCR; TCRdb holds only in-frame clones, not every one. The sample holds around 250,000 clones; approximately 24% are singletons and the top ten take about 0.012%. Sequenced material: naive CD4+ T cells from blood. Every receptor here comes from a woman aged 25 to 39 with type 1 diabetes. CDR3s include the opening cysteine and the closing phenylalanine or tryptophan. D genes are given only for firm matches. Expanded clones get a size class; other rows say once, few or many, or leave the size out.

v_gene	abundance	j_gene	d_gene	CDR3aa	CDR3nt
TRBV9	NA	TRBJ2-1	NA	CASSGLSSSNEQFF	TGTGCCAGCAGCGGGCTATCTAGCAGCAATGAGCAGTTCTTC
TRBV7-9	NA	TRBJ1-2	NA	CASSVYKGNGYTF	TGTGCCAGCAGCGTATACAAGGGGAATGGCTACACCTTC
TRBV13	few	TRBJ2-4	NA	CASSFRVAKNIQYF	TGTGCCAGCAGCTTCCGTGTTGCCAAAAACATTCAGTACTTC
TRBV28	few	TRBJ2-5	NA	CASSPERETQYF	TGTGCCAGCAGTCCGGAGAGAGAGACCCAGTACTTC
TRBV21-1	NA	TRBJ2-5	NA	CASSKGDRDSETQYF	TGTGCCAGCAGCAAAGGGGACAGGGATTCGGAGACCCAGTACTTC
TRBV7-7	NA	TRBJ2-7	NA	CASSLGAGSSYEQYF	TGTGCTAGCAGCTTAGGGGCAGGAAGCTCCTACGAGCAGTACTTC
TRBV5-1	NA	TRBJ2-3	TRBD1	CASNRQGTSTDTQYF	TGCGCCAGCAACCGACAGGGGACTAGCACAGATACGCAGTATTTT
TRBV7-6	few	TRBJ2-5	TRBD2	CASSVNSGLAVETQYF	TGTGCCAGCAGCGTCAACTCGGGACTAGCGGTAGAGACCCAGTACTTC
TRBV28	few	TRBJ1-1	TRBD1	CASSLPTGEVTEAFF	TGTGCCAGCAGTTTACCTACAGGGGAGGTCACTGAAGCTTTCTTT
TRBV18	NA	TRBJ2-2	NA	CASSLNGIANTGELFF	TGTGCCAGCTCACTAAACGGGATAGCGAACACCGGGGAGCTGTTTTTT
TRBV6-5	few	TRBJ2-7	NA	CASRPGYGSYEQYF	TGTGCCAGCAGACCAGGGTATGGGTCCTACGAGCAGTACTTC
TRBV7-9	few	TRBJ1-5	NA	CASSYQGGNNQPQHF	TGTGCCAGCAGTTACCAGGGAGGAAACAATCAGCCCCAGCATTTT
TRBV5-4	NA	TRBJ2-1	TRBD1	CASSVGQGAVNEQFF	TGTGCCAGCAGCGTCGGACAGGGGGCGGTGAATGAGCAGTTCTTC
TRBV6-5	few	TRBJ1-2	NA	CASSSTGVYGYTF	TGTGCCAGCAGTTCGACCGGGGTCTATGGCTACACCTTC
TRBV30	NA	TRBJ2-3	TRBD2	CARGGTDTQYF	TGTGCCCGGGGGGGCACAGATACGCAGTATTTT
TRBV29-1	NA	TRBJ1-2	NA	CSVGWIGEGGYTF	TGCAGCGTTGGTTGGATAGGGGAGGGTGGCTACACCTTC
TRBV10-3	NA	TRBJ1-2	NA	CAISDTDYGYTF	TGTGCCATCAGTGATACAGACTATGGCTACACCTTC
TRBV9	NA	TRBJ2-7	TRBD1	CASNEGAGSYEQYF	TGTGCCAGCAACGAGGGGGCGGGCTCCTACGAGCAGTACTTC
TRBV20-1	few	TRBJ2-5	NA	CSARTGETQYF	TGCAGTGCTAGAACAGGGGAGACCCAGTACTTC